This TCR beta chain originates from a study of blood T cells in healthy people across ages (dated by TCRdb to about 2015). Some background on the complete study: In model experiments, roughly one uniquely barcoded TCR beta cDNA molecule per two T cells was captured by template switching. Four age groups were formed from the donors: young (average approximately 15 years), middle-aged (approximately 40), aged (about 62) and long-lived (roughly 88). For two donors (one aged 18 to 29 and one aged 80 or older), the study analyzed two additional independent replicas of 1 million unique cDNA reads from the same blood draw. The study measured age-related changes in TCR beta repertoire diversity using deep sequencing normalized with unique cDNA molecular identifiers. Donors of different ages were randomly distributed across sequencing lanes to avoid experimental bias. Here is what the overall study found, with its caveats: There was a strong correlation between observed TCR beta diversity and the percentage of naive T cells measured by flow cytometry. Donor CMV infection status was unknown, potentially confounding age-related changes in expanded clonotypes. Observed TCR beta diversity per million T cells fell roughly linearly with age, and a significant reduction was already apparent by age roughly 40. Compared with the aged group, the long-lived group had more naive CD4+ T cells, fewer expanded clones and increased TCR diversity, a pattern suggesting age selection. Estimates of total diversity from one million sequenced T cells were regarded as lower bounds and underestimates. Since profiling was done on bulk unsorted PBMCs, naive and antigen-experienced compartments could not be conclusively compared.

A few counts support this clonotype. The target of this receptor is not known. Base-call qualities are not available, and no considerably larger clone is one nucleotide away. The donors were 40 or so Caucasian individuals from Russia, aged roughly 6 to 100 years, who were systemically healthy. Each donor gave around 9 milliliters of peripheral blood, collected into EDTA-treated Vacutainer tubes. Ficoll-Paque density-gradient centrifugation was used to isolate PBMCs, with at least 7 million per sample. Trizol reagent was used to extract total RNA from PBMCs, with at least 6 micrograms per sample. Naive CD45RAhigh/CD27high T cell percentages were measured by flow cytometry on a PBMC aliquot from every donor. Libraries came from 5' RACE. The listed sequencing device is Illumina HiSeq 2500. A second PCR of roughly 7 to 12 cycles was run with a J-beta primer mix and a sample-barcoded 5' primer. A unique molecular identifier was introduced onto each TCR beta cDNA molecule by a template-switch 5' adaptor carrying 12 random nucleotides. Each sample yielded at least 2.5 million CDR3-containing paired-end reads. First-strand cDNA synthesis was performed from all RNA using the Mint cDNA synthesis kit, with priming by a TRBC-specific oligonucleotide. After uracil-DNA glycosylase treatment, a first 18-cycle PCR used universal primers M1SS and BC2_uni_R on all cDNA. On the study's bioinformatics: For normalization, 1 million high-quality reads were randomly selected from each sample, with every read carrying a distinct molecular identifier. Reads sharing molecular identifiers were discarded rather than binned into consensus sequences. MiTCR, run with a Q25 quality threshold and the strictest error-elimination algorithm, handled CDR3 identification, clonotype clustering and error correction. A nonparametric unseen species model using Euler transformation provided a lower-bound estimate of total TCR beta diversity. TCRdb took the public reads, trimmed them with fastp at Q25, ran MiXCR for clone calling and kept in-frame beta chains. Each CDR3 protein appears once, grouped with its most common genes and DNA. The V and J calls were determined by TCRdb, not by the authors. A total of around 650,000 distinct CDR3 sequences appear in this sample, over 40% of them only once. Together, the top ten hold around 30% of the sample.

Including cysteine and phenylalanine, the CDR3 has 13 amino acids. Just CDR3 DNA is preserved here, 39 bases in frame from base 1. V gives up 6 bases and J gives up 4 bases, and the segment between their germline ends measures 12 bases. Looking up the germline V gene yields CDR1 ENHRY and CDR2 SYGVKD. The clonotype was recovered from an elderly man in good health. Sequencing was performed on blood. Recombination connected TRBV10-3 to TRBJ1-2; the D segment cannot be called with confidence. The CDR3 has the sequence CAISRERSYGYTF. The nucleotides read TGTGCCATCAGCAGAGAACGCAGCTATGGCTACACCTTC.